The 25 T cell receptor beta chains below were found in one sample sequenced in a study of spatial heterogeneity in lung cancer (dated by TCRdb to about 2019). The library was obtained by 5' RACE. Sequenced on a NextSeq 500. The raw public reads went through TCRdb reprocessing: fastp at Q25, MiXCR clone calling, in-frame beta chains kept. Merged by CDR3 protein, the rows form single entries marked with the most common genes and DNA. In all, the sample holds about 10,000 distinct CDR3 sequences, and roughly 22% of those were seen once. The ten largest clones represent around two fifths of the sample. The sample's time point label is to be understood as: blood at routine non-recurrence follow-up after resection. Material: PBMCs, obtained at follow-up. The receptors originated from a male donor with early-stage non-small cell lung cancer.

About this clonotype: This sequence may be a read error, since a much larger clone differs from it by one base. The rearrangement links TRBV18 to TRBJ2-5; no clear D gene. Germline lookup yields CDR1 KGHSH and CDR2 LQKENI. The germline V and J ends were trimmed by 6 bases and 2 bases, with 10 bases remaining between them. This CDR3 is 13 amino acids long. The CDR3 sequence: CASSLGFQETQYF. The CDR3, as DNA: TGTGCCAGCTCCCTGGGCTTTCAAGAGACCCAGTACTTC.

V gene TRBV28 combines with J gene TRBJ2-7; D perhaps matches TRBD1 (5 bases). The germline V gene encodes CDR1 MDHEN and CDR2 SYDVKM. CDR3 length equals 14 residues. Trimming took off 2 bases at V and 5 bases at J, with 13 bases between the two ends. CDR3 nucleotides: TGTGCCAGCAGTTTAGGCAGGGATCTCCACGAGCAGTACTTC. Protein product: CASSLGRDLHEQYF.

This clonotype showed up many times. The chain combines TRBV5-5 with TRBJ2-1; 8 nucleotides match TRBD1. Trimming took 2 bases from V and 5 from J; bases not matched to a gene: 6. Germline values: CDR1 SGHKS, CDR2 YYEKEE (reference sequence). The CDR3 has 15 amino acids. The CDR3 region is CASSFRGQENNEQFF. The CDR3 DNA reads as TGTGCCAGCAGCTTTAGGGGACAGGAGAACAATGAGCAGTTCTTC.

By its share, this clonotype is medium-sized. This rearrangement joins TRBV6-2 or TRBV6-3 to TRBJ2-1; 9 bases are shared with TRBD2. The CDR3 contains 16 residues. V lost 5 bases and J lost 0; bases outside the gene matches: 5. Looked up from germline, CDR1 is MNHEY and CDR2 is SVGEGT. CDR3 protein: CASSHAGGTSYNEQFF. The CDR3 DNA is TGTGCCAGCAGTCACGCGGGGGGGACCTCCTACAATGAGCAGTTCTTC.

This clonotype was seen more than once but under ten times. The CDR3 sequence is CASSPMGIEQFF. As DNA, the CDR3 is TGTGCCAGCTCACCAATGGGGATTGAGCAGTTCTTC. V usage is TRBV18 and J usage is TRBJ2-1; D remains ambiguous. The length of the CDR3 is 12 residues. In germline, CDR1 is KGHSH, CDR2 LQKENI. V was shortened by 2 bases and J by 9 bases, with 8 bases between the two germline ends.

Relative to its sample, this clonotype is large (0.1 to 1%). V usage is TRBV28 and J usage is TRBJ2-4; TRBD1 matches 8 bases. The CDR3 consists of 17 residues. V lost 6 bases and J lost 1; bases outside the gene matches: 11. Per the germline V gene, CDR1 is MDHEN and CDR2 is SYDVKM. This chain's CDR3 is CASSLPGGARAKNIQYF. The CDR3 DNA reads TGTGCCAGCAGCCTTCCAGGGGGCGCCAGGGCCAAAAACATTCAGTACTTC.

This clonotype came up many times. The CDR3 region is CASSVDRGSDTQYF. The CDR3 DNA reads as TGTGCCAGCAGCGTCGACAGGGGGTCAGATACGCAGTATTTT. The chain couples TRBV7-9 to TRBJ2-3, with 9 positions matching TRBD1. The CDR3 is 14 residues long. Looked up from germline, CDR1 is SEHNR and CDR2 is FQNEAQ (reference sequence). Trimming at V came to 5 bases and at J to 4 bases, leaving 4 bases not matched to a gene.

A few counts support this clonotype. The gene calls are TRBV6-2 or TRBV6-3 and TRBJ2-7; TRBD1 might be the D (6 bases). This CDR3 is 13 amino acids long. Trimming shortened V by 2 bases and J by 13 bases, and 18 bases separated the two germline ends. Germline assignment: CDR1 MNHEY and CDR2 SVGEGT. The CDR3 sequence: CASSYAGRGLGYF. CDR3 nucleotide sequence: TGTGCCAGCAGTTACGCCGGCAGGGGATTGGGATACTTC.

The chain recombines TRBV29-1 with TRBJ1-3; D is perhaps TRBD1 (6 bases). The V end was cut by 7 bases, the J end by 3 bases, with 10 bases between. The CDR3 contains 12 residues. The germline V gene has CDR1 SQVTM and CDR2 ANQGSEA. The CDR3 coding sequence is TGCAGCGCTGTACAGGGTGGAAACACCATATATTTT. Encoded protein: CSAVQGGNTIYF.

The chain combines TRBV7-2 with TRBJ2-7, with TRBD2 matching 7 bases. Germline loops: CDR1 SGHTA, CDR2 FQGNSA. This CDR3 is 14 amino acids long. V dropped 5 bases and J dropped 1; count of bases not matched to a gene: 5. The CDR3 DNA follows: TGTGCCAGCAGCCTGGGCGGGGGATCCTACGAGCAGTACTTC. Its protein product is CASSLGGGSYEQYF.

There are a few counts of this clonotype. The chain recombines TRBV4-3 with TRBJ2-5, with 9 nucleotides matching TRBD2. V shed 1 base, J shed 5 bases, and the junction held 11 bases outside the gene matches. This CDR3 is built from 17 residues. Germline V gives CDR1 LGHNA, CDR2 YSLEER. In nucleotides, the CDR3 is TGCGCCAGCAGCCAAGGTAGCGGGGGCCTCCTGGGCGAGACCCAGTACTTC. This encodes CASSQGSGGLLGETQYF.

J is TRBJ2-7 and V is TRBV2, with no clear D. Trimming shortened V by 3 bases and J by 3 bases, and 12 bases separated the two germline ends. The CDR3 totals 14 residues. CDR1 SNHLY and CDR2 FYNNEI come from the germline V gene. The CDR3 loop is CASSDYSQIYEQYF. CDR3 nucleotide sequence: TGTGCCAGCAGTGATTACAGCCAAATCTACGAGCAGTACTTC.

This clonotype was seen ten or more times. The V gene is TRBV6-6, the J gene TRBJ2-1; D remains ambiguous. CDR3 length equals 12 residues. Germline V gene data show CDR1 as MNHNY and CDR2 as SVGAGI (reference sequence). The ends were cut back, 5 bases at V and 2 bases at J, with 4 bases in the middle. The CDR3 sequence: CASSRPYNEQFF. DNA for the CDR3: TGTGCCAGCAGTCGACCCTACAATGAGCAGTTCTTC.

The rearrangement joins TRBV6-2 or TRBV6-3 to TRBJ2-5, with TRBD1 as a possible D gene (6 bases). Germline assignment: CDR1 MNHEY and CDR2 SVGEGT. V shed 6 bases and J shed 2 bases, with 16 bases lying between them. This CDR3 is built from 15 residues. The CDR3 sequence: CASSGTGFWQETQYF. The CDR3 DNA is TGTGCCAGCAGCGGAACAGGGTTTTGGCAAGAGACCCAGTACTTC.

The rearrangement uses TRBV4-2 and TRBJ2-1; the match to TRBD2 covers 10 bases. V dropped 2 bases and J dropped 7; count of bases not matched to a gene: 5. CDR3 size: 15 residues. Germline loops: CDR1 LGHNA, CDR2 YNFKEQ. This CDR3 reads CASSQLLAGVNEQFF. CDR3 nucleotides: TGTGCCAGCAGCCAACTCCTAGCGGGGGTTAATGAGCAGTTCTTC.

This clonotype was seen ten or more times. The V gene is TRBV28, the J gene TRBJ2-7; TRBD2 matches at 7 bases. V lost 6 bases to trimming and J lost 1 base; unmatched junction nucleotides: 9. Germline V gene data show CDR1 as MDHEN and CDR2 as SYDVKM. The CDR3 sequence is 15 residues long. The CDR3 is CASSWGGSRSYEQYF. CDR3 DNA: TGTGCCAGCAGCTGGGGCGGGAGTAGGTCCTACGAGCAGTACTTC.

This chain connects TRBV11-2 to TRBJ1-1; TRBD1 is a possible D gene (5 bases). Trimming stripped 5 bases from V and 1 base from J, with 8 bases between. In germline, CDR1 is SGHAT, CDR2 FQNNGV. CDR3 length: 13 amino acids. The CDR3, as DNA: TGTGCCAGCAGCACCAGGGAGAACACTGAAGCTTTCTTT. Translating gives CASSTRENTEAFF.

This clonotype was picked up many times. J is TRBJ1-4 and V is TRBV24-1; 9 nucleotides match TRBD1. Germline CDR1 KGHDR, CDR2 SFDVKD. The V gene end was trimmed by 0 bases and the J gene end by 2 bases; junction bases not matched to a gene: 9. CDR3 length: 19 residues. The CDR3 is CATSDLPTGGSVTNEKLFF. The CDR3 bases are TGTGCCACCAGTGATTTGCCGACAGGGGGGTCCGTGACTAATGAAAAACTGTTTTTT.

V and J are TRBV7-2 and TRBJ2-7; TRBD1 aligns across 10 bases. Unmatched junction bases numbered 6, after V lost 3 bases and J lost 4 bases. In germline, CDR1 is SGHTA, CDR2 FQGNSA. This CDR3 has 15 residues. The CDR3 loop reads CASSLTGQGLYEQYF. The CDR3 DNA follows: TGTGCCAGCAGCTTGACGGGACAGGGGTTATACGAGCAGTACTTC. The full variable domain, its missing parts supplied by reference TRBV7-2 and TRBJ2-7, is GAGVSQSPSNKVTEKGKDVELRCDPISGHTALYWYRQSLGQGLEFLIYFQGNSAPDKSGLPSDRFSAERTGGSVSTLTIQRTQQEDSAVYLCASSLTGQGLYEQYFGPGTRLTVT.

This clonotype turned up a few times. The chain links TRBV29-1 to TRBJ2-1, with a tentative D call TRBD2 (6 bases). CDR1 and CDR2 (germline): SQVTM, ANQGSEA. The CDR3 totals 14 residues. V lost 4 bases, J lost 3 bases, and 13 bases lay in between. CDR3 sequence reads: CSVGGGIGYNEQFF. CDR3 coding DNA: TGCAGCGTTGGGGGCGGGATCGGCTACAATGAGCAGTTCTTC.

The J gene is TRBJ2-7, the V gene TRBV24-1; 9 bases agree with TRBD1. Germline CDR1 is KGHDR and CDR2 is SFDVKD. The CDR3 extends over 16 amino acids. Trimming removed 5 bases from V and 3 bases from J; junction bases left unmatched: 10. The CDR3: CATSGYSRTGDYEQYF. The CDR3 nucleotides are TGTGCCACCAGTGGCTATTCCAGGACAGGGGACTACGAGCAGTACTTC.

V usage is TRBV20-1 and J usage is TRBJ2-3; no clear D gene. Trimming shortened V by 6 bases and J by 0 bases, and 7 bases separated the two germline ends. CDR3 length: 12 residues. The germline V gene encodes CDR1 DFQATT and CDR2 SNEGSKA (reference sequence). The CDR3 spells CSALTSTDTQYF. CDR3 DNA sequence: TGCAGTGCCCTGACTAGCACAGATACGCAGTATTTT.

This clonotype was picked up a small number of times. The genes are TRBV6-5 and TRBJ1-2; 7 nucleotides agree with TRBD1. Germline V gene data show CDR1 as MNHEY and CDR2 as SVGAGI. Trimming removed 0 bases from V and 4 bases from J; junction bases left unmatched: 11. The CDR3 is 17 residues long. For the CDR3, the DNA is TGTGCCAGCAGTTACTCGGCAGGGGGATACGATCTCTATGGCTACACCTTC. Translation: CASSYSAGGYDLYGYTF.

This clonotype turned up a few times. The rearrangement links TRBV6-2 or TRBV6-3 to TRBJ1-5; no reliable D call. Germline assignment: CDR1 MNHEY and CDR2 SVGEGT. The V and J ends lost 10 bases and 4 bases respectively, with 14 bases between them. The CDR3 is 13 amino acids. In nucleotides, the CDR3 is TGTGCCACCTCCCCAACCGGGAATCAGCCCCAGCATTTT. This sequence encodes CATSPTGNQPQHF.

CDR3 region: CSASIAGGPETQYF. DNA of the CDR3: TGCAGTGCTAGTATAGCGGGGGGGCCAGAGACCCAGTACTTC. The J gene is TRBJ2-5, the V gene TRBV20-1; 11 nucleotides match TRBD2. Germline CDR1 reads DFQATT; CDR2 reads SNEGSKA (reference sequence). After removal of 3 bases from V and 4 bases from J, the junction contained 4 bases not matched to a gene. The CDR3 loop spans 14 amino acids.